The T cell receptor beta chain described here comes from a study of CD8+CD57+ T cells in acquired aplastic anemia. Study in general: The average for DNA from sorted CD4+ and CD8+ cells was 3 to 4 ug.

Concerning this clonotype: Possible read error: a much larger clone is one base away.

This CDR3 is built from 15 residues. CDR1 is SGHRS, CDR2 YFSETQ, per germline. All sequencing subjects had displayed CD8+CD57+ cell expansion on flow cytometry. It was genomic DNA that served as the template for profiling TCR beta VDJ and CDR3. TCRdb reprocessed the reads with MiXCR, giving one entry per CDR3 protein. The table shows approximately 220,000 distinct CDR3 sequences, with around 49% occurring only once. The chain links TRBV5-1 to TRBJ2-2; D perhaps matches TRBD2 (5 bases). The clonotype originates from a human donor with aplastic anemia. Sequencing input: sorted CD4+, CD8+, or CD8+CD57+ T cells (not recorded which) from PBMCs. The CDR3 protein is CASSSATLNTGEPFF. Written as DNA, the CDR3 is TGTGCCAGCAGCTCCGCAACATTGAACACCGGGGAGCCGTTTTTT.